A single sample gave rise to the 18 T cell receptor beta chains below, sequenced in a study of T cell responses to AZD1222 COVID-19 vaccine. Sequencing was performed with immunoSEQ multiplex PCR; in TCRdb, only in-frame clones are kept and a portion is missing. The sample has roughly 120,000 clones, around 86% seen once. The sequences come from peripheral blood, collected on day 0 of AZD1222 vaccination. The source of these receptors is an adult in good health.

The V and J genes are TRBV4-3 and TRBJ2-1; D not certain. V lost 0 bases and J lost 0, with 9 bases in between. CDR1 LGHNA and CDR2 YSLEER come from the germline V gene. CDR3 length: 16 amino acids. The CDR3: CASSQDGAYSYNEQFF. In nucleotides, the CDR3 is TGCGCCAGCAGCCAAGATGGCGCCTACTCCTACAATGAGCAGTTCTTC.

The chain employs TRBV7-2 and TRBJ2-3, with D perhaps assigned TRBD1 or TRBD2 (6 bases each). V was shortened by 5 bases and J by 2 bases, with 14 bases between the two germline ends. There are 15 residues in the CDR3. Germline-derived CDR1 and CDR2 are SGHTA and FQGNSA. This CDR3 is CASSPGGPVTDTQYF. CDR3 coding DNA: TGTGCCAGCAGCCCCGGGGGCCCCGTCACAGATACGCAGTATTTT.

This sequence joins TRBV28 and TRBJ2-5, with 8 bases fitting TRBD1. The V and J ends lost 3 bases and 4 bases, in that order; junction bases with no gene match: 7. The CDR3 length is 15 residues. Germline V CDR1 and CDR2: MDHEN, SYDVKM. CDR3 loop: CASSFPQGAVETQYF. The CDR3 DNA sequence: TGTGCCAGCAGTTTTCCCCAGGGGGCTGTAGAGACCCAGTACTTC.

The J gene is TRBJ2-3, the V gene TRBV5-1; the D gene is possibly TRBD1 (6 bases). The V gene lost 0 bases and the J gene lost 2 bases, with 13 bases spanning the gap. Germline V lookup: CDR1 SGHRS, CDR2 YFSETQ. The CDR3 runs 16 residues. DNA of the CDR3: TGCGCCAGCAGCTTGGGGTTAGGGGGAGTCACAGATACGCAGTATTTT. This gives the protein CASSLGLGGVTDTQYF.

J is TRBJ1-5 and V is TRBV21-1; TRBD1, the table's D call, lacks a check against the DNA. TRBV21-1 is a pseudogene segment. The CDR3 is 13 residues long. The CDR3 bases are TGTGCCAGCCCCCTCAGGGTGGGTCAGCCCCAGCATTTT. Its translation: CASPLRVGQPQHF.

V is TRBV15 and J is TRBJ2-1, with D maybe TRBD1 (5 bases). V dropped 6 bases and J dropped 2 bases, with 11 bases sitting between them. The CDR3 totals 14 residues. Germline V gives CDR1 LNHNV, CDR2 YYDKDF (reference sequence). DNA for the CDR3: TGTGCCACCAGGGACACCAGGACCTACAATGAGCAGTTCTTC. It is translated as CATRDTRTYNEQFF. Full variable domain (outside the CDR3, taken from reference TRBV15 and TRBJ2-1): DAMVIQNPRYQVTQFGKPVTLSCSQTLNHNVMYWYQQKSSQAPKLLFHYYDKDFNNEADTPDNFQSRRPNTSFCFLDIRSPGLGDTAMYLCATRDTRTYNEQFFGPGTRLTVL.

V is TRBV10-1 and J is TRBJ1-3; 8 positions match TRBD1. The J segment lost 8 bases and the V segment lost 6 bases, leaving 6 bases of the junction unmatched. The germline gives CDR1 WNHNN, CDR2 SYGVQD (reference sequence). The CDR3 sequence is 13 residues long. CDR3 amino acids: CASRPTGEDTIYF. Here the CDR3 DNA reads TGCGCCAGCAGACCGACAGGGGAGGACACCATATATTTT.

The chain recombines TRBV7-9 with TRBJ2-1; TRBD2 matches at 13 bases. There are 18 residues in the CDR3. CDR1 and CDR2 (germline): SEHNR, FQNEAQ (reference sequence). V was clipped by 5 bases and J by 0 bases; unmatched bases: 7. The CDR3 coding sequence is TGTGCCAGCAGCCCTCGGGGACTAGCGGGGACCTCCTACAATGAGCAGTTCTTC. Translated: CASSPRGLAGTSYNEQFF.

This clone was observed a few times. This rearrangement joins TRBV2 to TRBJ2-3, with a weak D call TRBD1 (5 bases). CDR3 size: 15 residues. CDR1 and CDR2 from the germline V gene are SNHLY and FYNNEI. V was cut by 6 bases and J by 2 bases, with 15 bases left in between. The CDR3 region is CASRRRQYITDTQYF. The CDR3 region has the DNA TGTGCCAGCAGACGGAGACAGTATATCACAGATACGCAGTATTTT.

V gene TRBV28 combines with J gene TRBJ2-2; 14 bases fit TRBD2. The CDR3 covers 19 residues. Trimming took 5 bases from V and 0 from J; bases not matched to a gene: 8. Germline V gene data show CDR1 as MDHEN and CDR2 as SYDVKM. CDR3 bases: TGTGCCAGCAGTGCCGGTGGACTAGCGGGAGGCTCGAACACCGGGGAGCTGTTTTTT. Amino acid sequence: CASSAGGLAGGSNTGELFF.

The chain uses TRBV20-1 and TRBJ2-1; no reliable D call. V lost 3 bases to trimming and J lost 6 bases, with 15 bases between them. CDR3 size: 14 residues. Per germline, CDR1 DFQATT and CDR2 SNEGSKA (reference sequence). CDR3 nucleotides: TGCAGTGCTAGTTCCCTAGGGTACTCCAATGAGCAGTTCTTC. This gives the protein CSASSLGYSNEQFF.

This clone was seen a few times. The CDR3 DNA sequence: TGCGCCAGCAGCACAGCCGGGACTAGCGGGGGCGAGACCCAGTACTTC. Protein sequence: CASSTAGTSGGETQYF. The J gene is TRBJ2-5, the V gene TRBV5-1, with 14 bases aligning to TRBD2. The CDR3 contains 16 residues. Germline V gives CDR1 SGHRS, CDR2 YFSETQ. V shed 4 bases and J 5 bases; nucleotides not matched to a gene: 7.

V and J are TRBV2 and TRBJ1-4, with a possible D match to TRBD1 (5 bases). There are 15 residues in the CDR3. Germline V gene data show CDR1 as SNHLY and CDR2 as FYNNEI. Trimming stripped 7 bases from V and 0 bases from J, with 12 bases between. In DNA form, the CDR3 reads TGTGCCAGCATTAAGGACACTGCAACTAATGAAAAACTGTTTTTT. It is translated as CASIKDTATNEKLFF.

CDR3 bases: TGTGCCAGCAGCCCTGGGACAGGGCTTGGGAACACTGAAGCTTTCTTT. This sequence encodes CASSPGTGLGNTEAFF. V gene TRBV7-3 combines with J gene TRBJ1-1; 9 nucleotides line up with TRBD1. Germline-derived CDR1 and CDR2 are SGHTA and FQGTGA. V gave up 5 bases and J gave up 1 base; unmatched junction bases: 8. CDR3 length: 16 amino acids.

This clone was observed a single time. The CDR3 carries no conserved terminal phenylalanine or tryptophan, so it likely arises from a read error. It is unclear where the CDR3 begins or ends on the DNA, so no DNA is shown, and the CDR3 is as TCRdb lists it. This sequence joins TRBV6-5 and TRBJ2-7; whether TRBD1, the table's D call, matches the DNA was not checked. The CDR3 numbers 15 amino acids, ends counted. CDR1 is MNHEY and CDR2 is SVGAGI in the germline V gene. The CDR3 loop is CASNQQSTGSPTYFG.

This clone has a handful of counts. The CDR3 region is CASSPTSSSYNSPLHF. CDR3 sequence (DNA): TGTGCCAGCTCACCAACTTCGAGCTCCTATAATTCACCCCTCCACTTT. The chain carries TRBV18 and TRBJ1-6; D is ambiguous. The V gene's germline CDR1 is KGHSH and CDR2 LQKENI. The CDR3 runs to 16 residues. Between the trimmed V and J ends, which lost 2 bases and 0 bases, there was a span of 8 bases.

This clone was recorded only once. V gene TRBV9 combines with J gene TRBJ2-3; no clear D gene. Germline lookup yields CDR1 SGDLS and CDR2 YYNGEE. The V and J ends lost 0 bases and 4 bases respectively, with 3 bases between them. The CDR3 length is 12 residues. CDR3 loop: CASSVVADTQYF. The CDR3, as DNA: TGTGCCAGCAGCGTAGTGGCAGATACGCAGTATTTT.

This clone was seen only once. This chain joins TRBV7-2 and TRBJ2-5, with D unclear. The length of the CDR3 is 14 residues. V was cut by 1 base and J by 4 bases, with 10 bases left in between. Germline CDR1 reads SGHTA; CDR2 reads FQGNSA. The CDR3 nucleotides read TGTGCCAGCAGCTTAGAGCTGGTCCCAGAGACCCAGTACTTC. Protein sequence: CASSLELVPETQYF. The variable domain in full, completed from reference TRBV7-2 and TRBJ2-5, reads GAGVSQSPSNKVTEKGKDVELRCDPISGHTALYWYRQSLGQGLEFLIYFQGNSAPDKSGLPSDRFSAERTGGSVSTLTIQRTQQEDSAVYLCASSLELVPETQYFGPGTRLLVL.